The clone carrying this T cell receptor (beta chain) was seen only a few times. Antigen unknown. The sample belongs to a study of beta chain features in type 1 diabetes. In the study overall: Examination spanned approximately 110 million sorted cells from all samples.

Whole-study findings and limits: VDJ junctions from type 1 diabetes patients carried fewer insertions and larger deletions. Moderate but significant shortening of TCRB CDR3s was recorded in all four CD4+ subsets from Type 1 diabetes patients.

Per the germline V gene, CDR1 is SGHTA and CDR2 is FQGTGA. With V trimmed by 5 bases and J by 6 bases, 3 bases remained unmatched. The CDR3 is 13 amino acids. The isolated RNA, all of it, was reverse transcribed, so expressed TCRB transcripts were what got sequenced. Sequencing was performed with immunoSEQ multiplex PCR; in TCRdb, only in-frame clones are kept and a portion is missing. This table has approximately 170,000 clones, approximately 9.9% appearing once. Input material: central memory CD4+ T cells from blood. The genes are TRBV7-3 and TRBJ2-1; 8 bases map to TRBD1. This clonotype was obtained from a woman aged 18-29 years in good health. The CDR3 here is CASSQGQGNEQFF. CDR3 nucleotides: TGTGCCAGCAGCCAAGGACAGGGCAATGAGCAGTTCTTC.